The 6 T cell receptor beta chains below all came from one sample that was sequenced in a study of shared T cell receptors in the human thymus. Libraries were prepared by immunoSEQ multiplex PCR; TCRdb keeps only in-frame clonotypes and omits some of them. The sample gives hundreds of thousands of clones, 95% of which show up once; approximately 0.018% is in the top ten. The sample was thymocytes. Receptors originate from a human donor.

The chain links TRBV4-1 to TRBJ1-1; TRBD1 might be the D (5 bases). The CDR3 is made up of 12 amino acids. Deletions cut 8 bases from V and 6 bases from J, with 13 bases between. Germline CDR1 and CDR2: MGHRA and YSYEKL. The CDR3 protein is CASGVVGAEAFF. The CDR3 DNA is TGCGCCAGCGGGGTAGTGGGGGCTGAAGCTTTCTTT.

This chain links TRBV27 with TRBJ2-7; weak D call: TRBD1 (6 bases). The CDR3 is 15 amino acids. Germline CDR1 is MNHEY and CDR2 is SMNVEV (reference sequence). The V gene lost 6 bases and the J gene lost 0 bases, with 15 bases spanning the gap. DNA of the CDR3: TGTGCCAGCAGCCTACGTAGGGACACCTCCTACGAGCAGTACTTC. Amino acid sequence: CASSLRRDTSYEQYF.

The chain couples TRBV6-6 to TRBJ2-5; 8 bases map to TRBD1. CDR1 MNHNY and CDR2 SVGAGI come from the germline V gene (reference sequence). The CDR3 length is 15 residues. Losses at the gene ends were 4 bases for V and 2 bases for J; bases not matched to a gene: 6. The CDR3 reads CASSFRQGLQETQYF. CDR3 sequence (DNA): TGTGCCAGCAGTTTTAGACAGGGGCTACAAGAGACCCAGTACTTC.

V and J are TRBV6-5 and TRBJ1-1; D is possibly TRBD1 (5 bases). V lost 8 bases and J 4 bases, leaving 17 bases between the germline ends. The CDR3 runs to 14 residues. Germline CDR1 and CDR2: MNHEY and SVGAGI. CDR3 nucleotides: TGTGCCAGCTTCGGGGACCCATCGGCCACTGAAGCTTTCTTT. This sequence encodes CASFGDPSATEAFF.

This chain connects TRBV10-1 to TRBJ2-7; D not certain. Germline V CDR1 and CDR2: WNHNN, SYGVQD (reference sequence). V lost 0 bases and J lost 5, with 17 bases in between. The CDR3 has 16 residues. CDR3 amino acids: CASSESIPGRRHEQYF. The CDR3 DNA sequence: TGCGCCAGCAGTGAGTCGATACCCGGACGCCGCCACGAGCAGTACTTC.

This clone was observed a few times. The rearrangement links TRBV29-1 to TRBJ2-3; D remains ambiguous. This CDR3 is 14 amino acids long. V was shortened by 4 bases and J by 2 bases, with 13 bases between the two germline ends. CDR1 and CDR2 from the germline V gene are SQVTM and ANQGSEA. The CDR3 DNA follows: TGCAGCGTTGTTGAGGCCACGGACACAGATACGCAGTATTTT. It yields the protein CSVVEATDTDTQYF.